This is a list of T cell receptor beta chains from one sample in a study of CD8+ T cells in alopecia areata. Clones were read by immunoSEQ multiplex PCR, and TCRdb kept only the in-frame ones, dropping some. The data contain approximately 5,400 clones, around 58% of them singletons. The sample in question was skin, obtained at week 0. The receptors were gathered from a human donor with alopecia areata. Each CDR3 is given with its conserved first and last residue.

j_call v_call cdr3_aa
TRBJ2-3 TRBV23-1 CASIAGREDTQYF
TRBJ2-5 TRBV7-9 CASSTQRTGNQETQYF
TRBJ1-4 TRBV19 CASSPGWSGEKLFF
TRBJ2-5 TRBV5-6 CASSLWGVQETQYF
TRBJ2-3 TRBV7-9 CASSHLIAGGPRTDTQYF
TRBJ2-7 TRBV4-2 CASSQESGESYEQYF
TRBJ1-3 TRBV19 CASRKESGNTIYF
TRBJ2-2 TRBV10-3 CAISVRSSGGYTGELFF
TRBJ1-4 TRBV15 CATSRPLEKLFF
TRBJ2-1 TRBV29-1 CSVGTGAYNEQFF
TRBJ1-2 TRBV4-2 CASSRTKGENYGYTF
TRBJ2-7 TRBV4-1 CASSQYRHYEQYF
TRBJ2-7 TRBV11-2 CASSNTGIEQYF
TRBJ2-1 TRBV5-1 CASSLGGSSYNEQFF
TRBJ2-6 TRBV27 CASSFRSGANVLTF
TRBJ2-7 TRBV14 CASSQTRGSEQYF
TRBJ2-1 TRBV7-9 CASRGQDYNEQFF
TRBJ2-2 TRBV11-2 CASSLNFGARNTGELFF
TRBJ2-1 TRBV6-5 CASSYSPRVQFF
TRBJ2-5 TRBV7-2 CASSFRQTVETQYF
TRBJ1-1 TRBV19 CASSPGLGLRVWNTEAFF
TRBJ2-7 TRBV2 CASSPLRGGPSYEQYF
TRBJ2-3 TRBV5-1 CASSGGLAGGVDTQYF
TRBJ1-2 TRBV5-1 CASSLDSVRGNYGYTF
TRBJ2-1 TRBV7-9 CASSALAGSNEQFF
TRBJ2-3 TRBV25-1 CGSCVPGNPDTQYF
TRBJ2-6 TRBV4-1 CASSLDSRRPGAGANVLTF
TRBJ2-2 TRBV4-2 CASSQDWAISPNTGELFF
TRBJ2-3 TRBV7-2 CASSLATPSTDTQYF
TRBJ1-4 TRBV4-1 CASSQEGGTGNEKLFF
TRBJ2-7 TRBV7-9 CASSLNRDSLKYEQYF
TRBJ1-2 TRBV5-1 CASSLDGPNYGYTF
TRBJ1-6 TRBV2 CASSDAGTNSPLHF
TRBJ2-6 TRBV12-5 CASGSRPGSGANVLTF
TRBJ1-2 TRBV5-6 CASSLVGRSEGF
TRBJ1-2 TRBV6-5 CASSYNGQANYGYTF
TRBJ2-7 TRBV2 CASRQGYEQYF
TRBJ1-2 TRBV19 CAASTGRGSYTF
TRBJ1-2 TRBV6-1 CASRRYWGNYGYTF
TRBJ1-2 TRBV4-1 CASSRTPGPWRGYTF
TRBJ2-5 TRBV4-1 CASSPGPLGTQYF
TRBJ1-6 TRBV27 CASSSGAGSPLHF
TRBJ2-3 TRBV6-9 CASSYYRTDTQYF
TRBJ1-1 TRBV6-5 CASNRGDTEAFF